The entry below describes one T cell receptor (beta chain). Its target is not known. The library targeted TCRbeta and was prepared with unique molecular identifiers. TCRdb passed the PCR reads through MiXCR, listing each CDR3 protein once. This sample has about 420,000 distinct CDR3 sequences, with about 17% found just once. The sample is drawn from a study of T-cell reconstitution after alpha-beta-depleted transplantation in children. Study results and limitations: It was surviving recipient T cells and thymic progenitors that gave some patients high TCRbeta diversity at day 60. Expanded graft clones numbering several hundred reportedly gave rise to alpha-beta T cells about two months after transplant. At one year after transplant, newly produced T cells mostly accounted for T-cell counts and diversity.

This receptor was obtained from a boy under two years old who had a stem cell transplant for Wiskott-Aldrich syndrome, so the T cells may come from the graft donor. The specimen was PBMCs, mostly from graft donor cells, collected 360 days after TCRalphabeta/CD19-depleted stem cell transplant.

The CDR3 nucleotides read TGTGCCAGCAGTTCCTACGGGACAGGGGGTAACACCATATATTTT. Its protein product is CASSSYGTGGNTIYF. V gene TRBV12-3 or TRBV12-4 combines with J gene TRBJ1-3, with TRBD1 identical over 11 bases. This CDR3 is 15 amino acids long. Germline trimming cut 4 bases from V and 7 bases from J; bases unmatched to any gene: 6.